The 23 T cell receptor beta chains listed next were all sequenced from one sample in a study of shared clonotypes between healthy human individuals. Assay: immunoSEQ multiplex PCR; the TCRdb copy retains only in-frame clones and omits some. The sample includes hundreds of thousands of clones, less than 80% of them seen just once. The specimen sequenced was memory CD4+ T cells sorted from blood. This sample's subset: CD45RA-negative fraction. The receptors here all came from a woman between 25 and 40 years old in good health.

CDR3 residues: CASSSLFGAGTETQYF. CDR3 in DNA: TGTGCCAGCAGTTCATTGTTCGGGGCAGGAACAGAGACCCAGTACTTC. This chain joins TRBV27 and TRBJ2-5, with D perhaps TRBD1 or TRBD2 (5 bases each). CDR3 length: 16 residues. The V and J ends lost 4 bases and 4 bases respectively, with 19 bases between them. Per the germline V gene, CDR1 is MNHEY and CDR2 is SMNVEV (reference sequence).

The rearrangement links TRBV18 to TRBJ1-1; 7 bases line up with TRBD1. V gave up 4 bases and J gave up 0 bases; unmatched junction bases: 17. CDR1 is KGHSH and CDR2 is LQKENI in the germline V gene. This CDR3 region has 19 residues. The CDR3 nucleotides read TGTGCCAGCTCACGGACAGACAGGGCCCAGGCTGGTATGAACACTGAAGCTTTCTTT. Its protein is CASSRTDRAQAGMNTEAFF.

The gene calls are TRBV6-5 and TRBJ2-1; 9 bases match TRBD1. Trimming at V came to 6 bases and at J to 6 bases, leaving 6 bases not matched to a gene. This CDR3 comprises 14 residues. In germline, CDR1 is MNHEY, CDR2 SVGAGI. For the CDR3, the DNA is TGTGCCAGCAGATCCGGGACAGGGCCCAATGAGCAGTTCTTC. Its protein is CASRSGTGPNEQFF.

The chain recombines TRBV19 with TRBJ1-2; TRBD1 is a possible D gene (5 bases). V was trimmed by 1 base and J by 5 bases, leaving 11 bases between them. The CDR3 has 14 amino acids. The germline gives CDR1 LNHDA, CDR2 SQIVND (reference sequence). DNA for the CDR3: TGTGCCAGTAGTATAGCAGGGAGCTCTTATGGCTACACCTTC. Its protein is CASSIAGSSYGYTF.

The J gene is TRBJ1-1, the V gene TRBV20-1, with D unresolved. Between the trimmed V and J ends, which lost 0 bases and 10 bases, there was a span of 9 bases. CDR1 DFQATT and CDR2 SNEGSKA come from the germline V gene (reference sequence). This CDR3 is 11 amino acids long. CDR3 protein: CSARDPPGAFF. The CDR3 DNA is TGCAGTGCTAGAGATCCGCCGGGAGCTTTCTTT.

There are many counts of this clone. The chain is built from TRBV6-1 and TRBJ2-7; weak D call: TRBD1 (5 bases). This CDR3 is built from 15 residues. Trimming took off 6 bases at V and 2 bases at J, with 17 bases between the two ends. Germline V gene data show CDR1 as MNHNS and CDR2 as SASEGT. The CDR3 DNA is TGTGCCAGCAGAGACAAGAGACAGAACCCCTACGAGCAGTACTTC. Translating gives CASRDKRQNPYEQYF.

The J gene is TRBJ2-7, the V gene TRBV4-1; the match to TRBD2 covers 9 bases. J lost 5 bases, V lost 3 bases, and 8 bases had no gene match. The CDR3 loop spans 15 amino acids. Germline V gene sequence: CDR1 MGHRA, CDR2 YSYEKL. The CDR3 region is CASSHGGLAYNEQYF. The CDR3 coding sequence is TGCGCCAGCAGCCACGGGGGACTAGCCTATAACGAGCAGTACTTC.

The chain couples TRBV19 to TRBJ2-7; no firm D call. The CDR3 runs 15 residues. The V gene lost 5 bases and the J gene lost 6 bases, with 20 bases spanning the gap. Germline CDR1 LNHDA, CDR2 SQIVND (reference sequence). For the CDR3, the DNA is TGTGCCAGTAGTCCAGGCCCGGGTCGGGCTTTCGAGCAGTACTTC. Amino acid sequence: CASSPGPGRAFEQYF.

The chain couples TRBV28 to TRBJ2-4; the D is unclear. The CDR3 is 14 residues long. CDR1 is MDHEN, CDR2 SYDVKM, per germline. V lost 6 bases and J lost 2, with 11 bases in between. The CDR3 DNA follows: TGTGCCAGCAGCTCCCCAGGTTCCAAAAACATTCAGTACTTC. Translating it yields CASSSPGSKNIQYF.

The genes are TRBV11-2 and TRBJ1-1; D unclear. This CDR3 region has 14 residues. CDR1 and CDR2 (germline): SGHAT, FQNNGV. V shed 0 bases and J shed 1 base, with 6 bases lying between them. This CDR3 is CASSLDQGNTEAFF. Written as DNA, the CDR3 is TGTGCCAGCAGCTTAGATCAAGGGAACACTGAAGCTTTCTTT.

With respect to this clone: With a far larger clone one base away, a read error is the likely cause. The chain carries TRBV2 and TRBJ1-5; TRBD1 matches at 7 bases. The CDR3 is 15 residues long. Germline assignment: CDR1 SNHLY and CDR2 FYNNEI. V trimming: 6 bases; J trimming: 0 bases; junction bases outside the gene matches: 5. In nucleotides, the CDR3 is TGTGCCAGCAGGGGGACAGACTATAGCAATCAGCCCCAGCATTTT. Protein product: CASRGTDYSNQPQHF.

This clone turned up a few times. This chain joins TRBV11-1 and TRBJ2-7; D uncertain. The CDR3 runs to 13 residues. Germline V gene lookup returns CDR1 SGHAT and CDR2 FQDESV (reference sequence). V was trimmed by 3 bases and J by 3 bases, leaving 9 bases between them. CDR3 bases: TGTGCCAGCAGCTTCCAGCGCTACTACGAGCAGTACTTC. It is translated as CASSFQRYYEQYF.

In this sample, this clone turned up many times. The chain couples TRBV2 to TRBJ2-3; possibly TRBD2 for D (5 bases). Germline CDR1 SNHLY, CDR2 FYNNEI. CDR3 length: 14 residues. The germline V and J ends were trimmed by 7 bases and 3 bases, with 14 bases remaining between them. CDR3: CASNRAGSTDTQYF. The CDR3 coding sequence is TGTGCCAGCAATCGTGCGGGTTCAACAGATACGCAGTATTTT.

The CDR3 reads CASSPPGGGGTDTQYF. In DNA form, the CDR3 reads TGTGCCAGCTCACCACCGGGCGGGGGCGGCACAGATACGCAGTATTTT. The rearrangement joins TRBV18 to TRBJ2-3; D may be TRBD2 (7 bases). Germline lookup yields CDR1 KGHSH and CDR2 LQKENI. CDR3 length: 16 amino acids. Trimming pared 0 bases from V and 1 base from J, leaving 11 bases between.

The rearrangement joins TRBV7-8 to TRBJ2-7, with D perhaps matching TRBD2 (5 bases). This CDR3 has 15 residues. Deletions cut 2 bases from V and 2 bases from J, with 13 bases between. CDR1 is SGHVS and CDR2 is FQNEAQ in the germline V gene. This CDR3 is CASSLRRTSPYEQYF. CDR3 coding DNA: TGTGCCAGCAGCTTACGTAGGACTTCACCCTACGAGCAGTACTTC.

The chain joins TRBV11-2 to TRBJ2-3; weak D call: TRBD2 (5 bases). The ends were cut back, 1 base at V and 4 bases at J, with 9 bases in the middle. The germline gives CDR1 SGHAT, CDR2 FQNNGV. This CDR3 region has 14 residues. CDR3 residues: CASSLGGSSDTQYF. CDR3 in DNA: TGTGCCAGCAGCTTAGGTGGGAGCTCAGATACGCAGTATTTT.

This clone was detected only a few times. The chain joins TRBV5-1 to TRBJ1-2, with 9 nucleotides matching TRBD1. CDR3 length equals 14 residues. Germline lookup yields CDR1 SGHRS and CDR2 YFSETQ. V was clipped by 0 bases and J by 12 bases; unmatched bases: 9. This CDR3 reads CASSLGTGAIGNTF. DNA for the CDR3: TGCGCCAGCAGCTTGGGGACAGGGGCAATTGGGAACACCTTC.

The CDR3: CASSRTGTVTYGYTF. In DNA, the CDR3 is TGTGCCAGCAGTAGAACCGGGACGGTAACCTATGGCTACACCTTC. V is TRBV27 and J is TRBJ1-2; D is possibly TRBD1 (5 bases). The V gene lost 5 bases and the J gene lost 4 bases, with 17 bases spanning the gap. This CDR3 contains 15 residues. Germline V gives CDR1 MNHEY, CDR2 SMNVEV (reference sequence).

The chain joins TRBV28 to TRBJ1-2; D might be TRBD1 (6 bases). V lost 3 bases to trimming and J lost 8 bases, with 22 bases between them. CDR1 and CDR2 from the germline V gene are MDHEN and SYDVKM. The CDR3 runs to 16 residues. The CDR3, as DNA: TGTGCCAGCAGTTTTTCCGCCCAGGGGCCCTACAGAGGCTACACCTTC. It is translated as CASSFSAQGPYRGYTF.

The chain is built from TRBV7-3 and TRBJ2-2; tentative D call: TRBD2 (5 bases). The length of the CDR3 is 14 residues. V lost 2 bases, J lost 7 bases, and 11 bases lay in between. The V gene's germline CDR1 is SGHTA and CDR2 FQGTGA. CDR3 in amino acids: CASSLSSSGGELFF. The CDR3 nucleotides read TGTGCCAGCAGCTTATCTAGCAGTGGCGGGGAGCTGTTTTTT. The variable domain in full, with the rest retrieved from reference TRBV7-3 and TRBJ2-2, is GAGVSQTPSNKVTEKGKYVELRCDPISGHTALYWYRQSLGQGPEFLIYFQGTGAADDSGLPNDRFFAVRPEGSVSTLKIQRTERGDSAVYLCASSLSSSGGELFFGEGSRLTVL.

This clone was detected only a few times. The rearrangement joins TRBV6-5 to TRBJ2-7; 7 positions match TRBD1. V shed 5 bases and J 5 bases; nucleotides not matched to a gene: 9. Germline V CDR1 and CDR2: MNHEY, SVGAGI. The CDR3 runs 14 residues. CDR3 amino acids: CASSSRDRVNEQYF. The CDR3, as DNA: TGTGCCAGCAGTAGCAGAGACAGGGTCAACGAGCAGTACTTC.

V gene TRBV23-1 combines with J gene TRBJ2-1, with TRBD2 identical over 7 bases. TRBV23-1 qualifies as an ORF whose function is uncertain. J lost 10 bases, V lost 10 bases, and 19 bases had no gene match. The CDR3 length is 15 residues. The CDR3 DNA sequence: TGCGCCACCCCATCGGCAAAGACTAGCCTTTGGGAGCAGTTCTTC. Its translation: CATPSAKTSLWEQFF.

This clone was detected only a few times. V gene TRBV2 combines with J gene TRBJ2-7; possibly TRBD1 for D (6 bases). From germline, CDR1 is SNHLY and CDR2 FYNNEI. This CDR3 is built from 14 residues. Trimming removed 5 bases from V and 0 bases from J, with 11 bases in between. This CDR3 reads CASSPDRSSYEQYF. As DNA, the CDR3 is TGTGCCAGCAGTCCCGACAGGAGCTCCTACGAGCAGTACTTC.